This is a list of T cell receptor beta chains from one sample in a study of CD8 T cells in Susac syndrome. TCRdb reanalysed the immunoSEQ multiplex PCR reads using MiXCR and keeps one entry per CDR3 protein. The sample has around 46,000 distinct CDR3 sequences, 80% to 95% seen once. The specimen was CD8+ T cells from PBMCs. The receptor source for this set is a human donor in good health. Both conserved end residues are part of each CDR3. The order of the fields is V gene, clone size, D gene, J gene, CDR3 protein, CDR3 DNA. The D gene is left open where the match is weak. Clone size is not always given. Where it is, it says once, few, many or a class for expanded clones.

TRBV15,NA,NA,TRBJ2-1,CATSRGPSGNEQFF,TGTGCCACCAGCAGAGGCCCGTCCGGGAATGAGCAGTTCTTC
TRBV6-2/TRBV6-3,few,TRBD1,TRBJ1-1,CASSSWTGHTEAFF,TGTGCCAGCAGCTCGTGGACAGGACACACTGAAGCTTTCTTT
TRBV4-2,NA,NA,TRBJ2-1,CASSQEDRERSEQFF,TGTGCCAGCAGCCAAGAAGATCGGGAGAGAAGTGAGCAGTTCTTC
TRBV4-3,NA,NA,TRBJ2-7,CASSQGRTVWGAYEQYF,TGCGCCAGCAGCCAGGGCCGGACGGTCTGGGGGGCCTACGAGCAGTACTTC
TRBV20-1,NA,NA,TRBJ2-5,CSARETQYF,TGCAGTGCTAGAGAGACCCAGTACTTC
TRBV2,NA,TRBD1,TRBJ2-1,CASRGVGGNLNEQFF,TGTGCCAGCAGGGGAGTAGGGGGCAATTTGAATGAGCAGTTCTTC
TRBV6-2/TRBV6-3,NA,TRBD1,TRBJ1-2,CASSYGPRDRDGYTF,TGTGCCAGCAGTTACGGGCCCAGGGACAGGGATGGCTACACCTTC
TRBV7-9,NA,NA,TRBJ2-3,CASSLMADTQYF,TGTGCCAGCAGCTTAATGGCCGATACGCAGTATTTT
TRBV6-2/TRBV6-3,NA,NA,TRBJ2-1,CASSYWASYNEQFF,TGTGCCAGCAGTTACTGGGCCTCATACAATGAGCAGTTCTTC
TRBV7-9,NA,NA,TRBJ2-5,CASSLPLGKETQYF,TGTGCCAGCAGCTTACCTTTGGGAAAAGAGACCCAGTACTTC
TRBV7-8,once,TRBD2,TRBJ2-7,CASSQGLAGLVYEQYF,TGTGCCAGCAGCCAGGGACTAGCGGGTTTAGTCTACGAGCAGTACTTC
TRBV4-3,NA,NA,TRBJ1-2,CASSQYGRTNYGYTF,TGCGCCAGCAGCCAATATGGACGGACTAACTATGGCTACACCTTC
TRBV7-2,NA,TRBD2,TRBJ2-7,CASSGWTSGGYEQYF,TGTGCCAGCAGCGGATGGACTAGCGGGGGTTACGAGCAGTACTTC
TRBV6-1,NA,NA,TRBJ2-7,CASSEGRAYEQYF,TGTGCCAGCAGTGAGGGCAGAGCCTACGAGCAGTACTTC
TRBV7-9,NA,NA,TRBJ2-7,CASRNQGYEQYF,TGTGCCAGCAGGAATCAGGGCTACGAGCAGTACTTC
TRBV27,NA,TRBD2,TRBJ2-7,CASSLSGGPYEQYF,TGTGCCAGCAGTCTGTCGGGGGGTCCCTACGAGCAGTACTTC
TRBV10-3,NA,NA,TRBJ2-7,CATRALGSTGYEQYF,TGTGCCACCAGGGCCCTGGGCTCGACTGGCTACGAGCAGTACTTC
TRBV5-1,NA,NA,TRBJ2-1,CASSLRSENNEQFF,TGCGCCAGCAGCTTGCGAAGCGAGAACAATGAGCAGTTCTTC
TRBV7-9,NA,TRBD1,TRBJ1-1,CASSPRTGTNTEAFF,TGTGCCAGCAGCCCCCGGACAGGGACGAACACTGAAGCTTTCTTT
TRBV2,NA,TRBD1,TRBJ1-2,CASRQPGTGVGYTF,TGTGCCAGCAGACAACCCGGGACAGGGGTCGGCTACACCTTC
TRBV29-1,NA,NA,TRBJ1-1,CSVEVGDWTEAFF,TGCAGCGTTGAAGTGGGGGACTGGACTGAAGCTTTCTTT
TRBV29-1,few,TRBD2,TRBJ2-7,CSAAETSSEQYF,TGCAGCGCAGCAGAGACTAGCAGCGAGCAGTACTTC
TRBV2,NA,NA,TRBJ2-2,CAREGVNTGELFF,TGTGCCAGAGAGGGGGTTAACACCGGGGAGCTGTTTTTT
TRBV4-3,NA,NA,TRBJ2-7,CASSQDLGYEQYF,TGCGCCAGCAGCCAAGATTTGGGCTACGAGCAGTACTTC
TRBV6-1,NA,NA,TRBJ1-2,CASSEKRMLGDYVDYTF,TGTGCCAGCAGTGAAAAACGGATGCTAGGTGACTATGTGGACTACACCTTC